What follows are 19 T cell receptor beta chains derived from one specimen sequenced in a study of early T cells in non-severe SARS-CoV-2 infection. TCRdb independently ran MiXCR on the 5' RACE reads; one entry per CDR3 protein. The sample records more than 25,000 distinct CDR3 sequences, about 3% being singletons. The sequencing input was whole blood. The receptors derive from an adult who was a healthcare worker with PCR-confirmed SARS-CoV-2 infection or an uninfected control (not recorded which).

This clonotype appeared many times. The V and J genes are TRBV27 and TRBJ1-1, with 9 bases identical to TRBD1. Germline loops: CDR1 MNHEY, CDR2 SMNVEV (reference sequence). The J segment lost 1 base and the V segment lost 6 bases, leaving 6 bases of the junction unmatched. The CDR3 runs 15 residues. The DNA for the CDR3 is TGTGCCAGCAGACTAAGGACAGGGGAGAACACTGAAGCTTTCTTT. Translated: CASRLRTGENTEAFF.

This clonotype has at least ten counts. The V and J genes are TRBV13 and TRBJ2-1; the D gene is possibly TRBD2 (6 bases). CDR3 length equals 14 residues. V was shortened by 3 bases and J by 7 bases, with 13 bases between the two germline ends. The germline gives CDR1 PRHDT, CDR2 FYEKMQ (reference sequence). DNA for the CDR3: TGTGCCAGCAGCTTGCGGGGACTTCCAAATGAGCAGTTCTTC. Translated, it gives CASSLRGLPNEQFF.

This clonotype was seen many times. V gene TRBV7-6 combines with J gene TRBJ2-7, with D tentatively TRBD2 (5 bases). V gave up 5 bases and J gave up 6 bases, with 20 bases separating them. Germline CDR1 reads SGHVS; CDR2 reads FNYEAQ. The CDR3 covers 15 residues. The CDR3 region has the DNA TGTGCCAGCAGCGCCTCCCTGGACTTGGTCTGCGAGCAGTACGTC. This codes for CASSASLDLVCEQYV.

This clonotype occurred many times. This CDR3 is CASSARDRVTEAFF. The CDR3 nucleotides are TGTGCCAGCAGCGCCCGGGACAGGGTTACTGAAGCTTTCTTT. The genes are TRBV3-1 and TRBJ1-1; 9 positions match TRBD1. Germline V gives CDR1 LGHDT, CDR2 YNNKEL (reference sequence). The CDR3 extends over 14 amino acids. V dropped 5 bases and J dropped 5; count of bases not matched to a gene: 6.

This clonotype appeared many times. V usage is TRBV2 and J usage is TRBJ2-1, with D perhaps TRBD1 (6 bases). CDR1 and CDR2 (germline): SNHLY, FYNNEI. The V end was cut by 5 bases, the J end by 10 bases, with 9 bases between. The CDR3 loop spans 11 amino acids. CDR3 in amino acids: CASSSDREQFF. The CDR3 DNA reads TGTGCCAGCAGTTCTGACAGGGAGCAGTTCTTC.

The sample holds many counts of this clonotype. The chain uses TRBV19 and TRBJ1-6, with 7 bases lining up with TRBD1. With 5 bases clipped from V and 7 bases from J, the junction kept 8 bases outside the gene matches. Per germline, CDR1 LNHDA and CDR2 SQIVND (reference sequence). This CDR3 contains 15 residues. CDR3 nucleotide sequence: TGTGCCAGTAGTTTCAACAGGGGAAGCAATTCACCCCTCCACTTT. Translation: CASSFNRGSNSPLHF. The full variable domain, its missing parts supplied by reference TRBV19 and TRBJ1-6, is DGGITQSPKYLFRKEGQNVTLSCEQNLNHDAMYWYRQDPGQGLRLIYYSQIVNDFQKGDIAEGYSVSREKKESFPLTVTSAQKNPTAFYLCASSFNRGSNSPLHFGNGTRLTVT.

This clonotype has ten or more counts. V gene TRBV29-1 combines with J gene TRBJ2-1; either TRBD1 or TRBD2 may supply D (5 bases each). CDR3 length equals 15 residues. V lost 7 bases and J lost 0, with 16 bases in between. Germline CDR1 SQVTM, CDR2 ANQGSEA. CDR3 region: CSALPGSSSYNEQFF. In DNA, the CDR3 is TGCAGCGCTCTCCCAGGGAGCAGCTCCTACAATGAGCAGTTCTTC.

Only a few counts were recorded for this clonotype. The chain uses TRBV2 and TRBJ2-7; the match to TRBD1 covers 10 bases. Germline CDR1 and CDR2: SNHLY and FYNNEI. V was clipped by 3 bases and J by 3 bases; unmatched bases: 8. This CDR3 spans 16 amino acids. The CDR3 DNA sequence: TGTGCCAGCAGTGACGATCCCGGGACAGGGGTCTACGAGCAGTACGTC. It yields the protein CASSDDPGTGVYEQYV.

This clonotype was found many times. The gene calls are TRBV6-6 and TRBJ1-2, with D hard to call. CDR1 is MNHNY and CDR2 is SVGAGI in the germline V gene (reference sequence). The CDR3 length is 13 residues. V shed 6 bases and J shed 9 bases, with 17 bases lying between them. CDR3 nucleotides: TGTGCCAGCAGCGCGCAAAGTGAAGCAAGCTACACCTTC. Protein sequence: CASSAQSEASYTF.

This clonotype was seen ten or more times. The chain uses TRBV7-3 and TRBJ1-1, with D possibly being TRBD1 (5 bases). V lost 1 base and J 4 bases, leaving 7 bases between the germline ends. The CDR3 contains 13 residues. Germline CDR1 SGHTA, CDR2 FQGTGA. The CDR3 sequence is CASSLSGGTEAFF. The CDR3 coding sequence is TGTGCCAGCAGCTTAAGCGGGGGCACTGAAGCTTTCTTT. Complete variable domain (other parts from reference TRBV7-3 and TRBJ1-1): GAGVSQTPSNKVTEKGKYVELRCDPISGHTALYWYRQSLGQGPEFLIYFQGTGAADDSGLPNDRFFAVRPEGSVSTLKIQRTERGDSAVYLCASSLSGGTEAFFGQGTRLTVV.

In this sample, this clonotype turned up many times. This rearrangement joins TRBV19 to TRBJ2-2, with a tentative D call TRBD2 (6 bases). CDR1 is LNHDA and CDR2 is SQIVND in the germline V gene (reference sequence). The length of the CDR3 is 16 residues. The ends were cut back, 3 bases at V and 4 bases at J, with 15 bases in the middle. This CDR3 is CASSIGGNPVTGELFF. In DNA form, the CDR3 reads TGTGCCAGTAGTATTGGGGGGAACCCCGTCACCGGGGAGCTGTTTTTT.

This clonotype was seen repeatedly, ten times or more. CDR3 in DNA: TGTGCCAGCAGTCCAGCGACAGGAGAGACCCAGTACTTC. Translating gives CASSPATGETQYF. J is TRBJ2-5 and V is TRBV28; D is possibly TRBD1 (6 bases). Germline V lookup: CDR1 MDHEN, CDR2 SYDVKM. The CDR3 spans 13 residues. The V gene lost 5 bases and the J gene lost 4 bases, with 11 bases spanning the gap.

This chain connects TRBV19 to TRBJ1-5, with D perhaps matching TRBD1 (5 bases). CDR1 LNHDA and CDR2 SQIVND come from the germline V gene (reference sequence). The CDR3 is 14 residues long. V was cut by 5 bases and J by 0 bases, with 8 bases left in between. For the CDR3, the DNA is TGTGCCAGTAGTTTGGGACTTAGCAATCAGCCCCAGCATTTT. Its translation: CASSLGLSNQPQHF.

This clonotype was found many times. V and J are TRBV12-3 or TRBV12-4 and TRBJ2-5; D perhaps matches TRBD1 (5 bases). V was trimmed by 3 bases and J by 2 bases, leaving 10 bases between them. The CDR3 has 14 residues. The CDR3 DNA reads TGTGCCAGCAGTTTTTTAAGGGGACAAGAGACCCAGTACTTC. This codes for CASSFLRGQETQYF.

This clonotype occurred a few times. A much larger clone sits a single nucleotide away, making a read error possible. V usage is TRBV30 and J usage is TRBJ2-7; D remains unclear. Germline CDR1 is GTSNPN and CDR2 is SVGIG (reference sequence). This CDR3 has 13 amino acids. The CDR3 sequence: CVWSGMGRGEQYV. The CDR3 DNA is TGTGTCTGGAGTGGGATGGGTCGAGGCGAGCAGTACGTC.

This clonotype was observed at least ten times. This chain joins TRBV12-3 or TRBV12-4 and TRBJ2-7; 7 bases agree with TRBD2. V was clipped by 7 bases and J by 2 bases; unmatched bases: 20. The CDR3 spans 18 residues. This CDR3 is CASTIIGYFGGVPYEQYV. The CDR3 nucleotides are TGTGCCAGCACCATTATAGGTTATTTTGGGGGGGTGCCCTACGAGCAGTACGTC.

In this sample, this clonotype turned up a few times. V gene TRBV7-6 combines with J gene TRBJ2-3; D may be TRBD2 (6 bases). Trimming shortened V by 1 base and J by 2 bases, and 10 bases separated the two germline ends. The CDR3 runs 15 residues. Germline CDR1 and CDR2: SGHVS and FNYEAQ. The CDR3, as DNA: TGTGCCAGCAGCTTAGTACCGGGGGACACAGATACGCAGTATTTT. As protein: CASSLVPGDTDTQYF.

This clonotype was seen many times. The V and J genes are TRBV5-1 and TRBJ2-2; 11 nucleotides align to TRBD2. The length of the CDR3 is 16 residues. V lost 4 bases and J lost 2; bases outside the gene matches: 4. Germline CDR1 is SGHRS and CDR2 is YFSETQ. The CDR3 loop is CASSGTSGVNTGELFF. The CDR3 nucleotides read TGCGCCAGCAGCGGGACTAGCGGAGTAAACACCGGGGAGCTGTTTTTT.

This clonotype was recorded at least ten times. The chain recombines TRBV4-1 with TRBJ1-1; no clear D. V dropped 2 bases and J dropped 6 bases, with 31 bases sitting between them. Looked up from germline, CDR1 is MGHRA and CDR2 is YSYEKL. The CDR3 is 20 amino acids. In nucleotides, the CDR3 is TGCGCCAGCAGCCAATTTATAGTGAGCTCGTCTGATACATCCGTCCCTGAAGCTTTCTTT. The encoded protein is CASSQFIVSSSDTSVPEAFF.